The rows below give T cell receptor beta chains drawn from one sample of a study of Ad26.COV2.S vaccination and SARS-CoV-2 variants. Libraries were prepared by immunoSEQ multiplex PCR; TCRdb keeps only in-frame clonotypes and omits some of them. The table includes 500,000 or so clones, around 85% detected once. Sequencing used peripheral blood, obtained in a trial of Ad26.COV2.S vaccine versus placebo. Source of these receptors: a person aged 18-65 years who received the Ad26.COV2.S COVID-19 vaccine or a placebo. Each CDR3 is given with its conserved first and last residue. The D gene is left open where the match is weak. Rows give clone size only sometimes, using once, few, many, or a class for an expanded clone.

TRBJ2-3,TRBV19,TRBD2,-,TGTGCCAGTAGTGGGGGACTAGCGGTCGATACGCAGTATTTT,CASSGGLAVDTQYF
TRBJ2-7,TRBV6-6,-,-,TGTGCCAGCAGTAACGGGGGATACGAGCAGTACTTC,CASSNGGYEQYF
TRBJ1-1,TRBV30,TRBD1,few,TGTGCCTGGAACAGACAGGGTCCTGAAGCTTTCTTT,CAWNRQGPEAFF
TRBJ2-7,TRBV5-1,TRBD1,-,TGCGCCAGCAGCCCGGGGACAGGGGGTTCCGAGCAGTACTTC,CASSPGTGGSEQYF
TRBJ2-7,TRBV7-3,-,-,TGTGCCAGCAGCTTACGGGACACTGGTTACGAGCAGTACTTC,CASSLRDTGYEQYF
TRBJ2-1,TRBV5-1,TRBD2,-,TGCGCCAGCAGCTTGGTGACTAGCGGGAGGAGTCCTCTCTACAATGAGCAGTTCTTC,CASSLVTSGRSPLYNEQFF
TRBJ1-4,TRBV30,-,-,TGTGCCTGGAGAACGACAGCAACTAATGAAAAACTGTTTTTT,CAWRTTATNEKLFF
TRBJ1-1,TRBV5-4,-,-,TGTGCCAGCAGCTCGCAGGGGAGGGGCAACGCTGAAGCTTTCTTT,CASSSQGRGNAEAFF
TRBJ2-3,TRBV19,TRBD2,once,TGTGCCACTAGTATCGGACTAGCGGGAGATACGCAGTATTTT,CATSIGLAGDTQYF
TRBJ2-3,TRBV5-1,-,-,TGCGCCAGCAGAGAAACTTACACAGATACGCAGTATTTT,CASRETYTDTQYF
TRBJ2-3,TRBV20-1,-,-,TGCAGTGCTACCAGGGATACGCAGTATTTT,CSATRDTQYF
TRBJ1-4,TRBV6-2/TRBV6-3,TRBD1,-,TGTGCCAGCAGCCCCCGGACAGGGTCGAGACGAAATGAAAAACTGTTTTTT,CASSPRTGSRRNEKLFF
TRBJ1-5,TRBV5-6,-,once,TGTGCCAGCAGCCTCCGGCAGGTTGGAAATCAGCCCCAGCATTTT,CASSLRQVGNQPQHF
TRBJ1-1,TRBV27,-,-,TGTGCCAGCAGTTTATCGGTCTTAGGACAGCCAAGATACACTGAAGCTTTCTTT,CASSLSVLGQPRYTEAFF
TRBJ2-7,TRBV7-2,TRBD2,-,TGTGCCAGCAGCTTAGTTCCGGGGACTAGCGGGGGCGAGCAGTACTTC,CASSLVPGTSGGEQYF
TRBJ2-5,TRBV15,TRBD2,-,TGTGCCACCAGCAGAGAAATGAGCGGGACTCGTTTGGAGACCCAGTACTTC,CATSREMSGTRLETQYF
TRBJ1-1,TRBV9,TRBD1,-,TGTGCCACGCTCGGACAGGGTATGAACACTGAAGCTTTCTTT,CATLGQGMNTEAFF
TRBJ1-2,TRBV24-1,-,once,TGTGCCACCAGTGATTCTGTGGCAGACTATGGCTACACCTTC,CATSDSVADYGYTF
TRBJ2-7,TRBV7-2,TRBD2,-,TGTGCCAGCAGCTTTAAACTAGCGGGAGCCGGCGAGCAGTACTTC,CASSFKLAGAGEQYF
TRBJ1-1,TRBV13,-,-,TGTGCCAGCAGCTTCACGGAGGCAAACACTGAAGCTTTCTTT,CASSFTEANTEAFF
TRBJ1-4,TRBV19,-,-,TGTGCCAGTAGTATAGTCGGAGGAATTAGCGAAAAACTGTTTTTT,CASSIVGGISEKLFF
TRBJ2-1,TRBV27,TRBD1,-,TGTGCCAGCAGTTCCTTCCGACGGGACAGGGAGGGCAATGAGCAGTTCTTC,CASSSFRRDREGNEQFF
TRBJ2-1,TRBV19,TRBD2,-,TGTGCCAGTAGGCTAGCGGGAGTGGGGAATGAGCAGTTCTTC,CASRLAGVGNEQFF
TRBJ2-5,TRBV6-5,TRBD1,-,TGTGCCAGCAGTTACTCCGGGACAGAGACCGGGACCCAGTACTTC,CASSYSGTETGTQYF
TRBJ1-1,TRBV12-3/TRBV12-4,-,-,TGTGCCAGCAGTTTGGGTATGAACACTGAAGCTTTCTTT,CASSLGMNTEAFF
TRBJ2-5,TRBV5-4,TRBD1,few,TGTGCCAGCAGCTTGGGACAGGGGGCTCAGGGAGAGACCCAGTACTTC,CASSLGQGAQGETQYF
TRBJ1-5,TRBV11-2,-,-,TGTGCCAGCAGCTCACAAGCGAGCAATCAGCCCCAGCATTTT,CASSSQASNQPQHF
TRBJ2-3,TRBV11-2,-,-,TGTGCCAGCAGCTCGCTCTCACCTAGCACAGATACGCAGTATTTT,CASSSLSPSTDTQYF
TRBJ2-7,TRBV5-4,TRBD2,-,TGTGCCAGCAGCTTGGACGCGGGAGGCACTAGAGAGCAGTACTTC,CASSLDAGGTREQYF
TRBJ2-7,TRBV28,-,-,TGTGCCAGCAGTTCCTTCGGACCTTACGAGCAGTACTTC,CASSSFGPYEQYF
TRBJ2-3,TRBV9,-,-,TGTGCCAGCAGCGTAGCTACTGGGACCCGTAGCGAGGGAACAGATACGCAGTATTTT,CASSVATGTRSEGTDTQYF
TRBJ2-7,TRBV7-8,TRBD1,-,TGTGCCAGCAGCTTCACGACAGGGGGGTTCTACGAGCAGTACTTC,CASSFTTGGFYEQYF
TRBJ1-1,TRBV5-1,-,-,TGCGCCAGCAGCTTAGAGGAGGGACAGAACACTGAAGCTTTCTTT,CASSLEEGQNTEAFF
TRBJ2-7,TRBV29-1,TRBD1,-,TGCAGCGTTGAAGCCCAGGGACAGTCGTACGAGCAGTACTTC,CSVEAQGQSYEQYF
TRBJ2-2,TRBV21-1,-,-,TGTGCCAGCAGCAGCCCCCGTTTATTAGCGGGATACGCGCGGTACACCGGGGAGCTGTTTTTT,CASSSPRLLAGYARYTGELFF
TRBJ2-7,TRBV28,-,-,TGTGCCAGCCAGCGACAAGGCTCCTACGAGCAGTACTTC,CASQRQGSYEQYF
TRBJ1-2,TRBV28,TRBD1,-,TGTGCCAGCAGAAATCAGGGGGGCAACTATGGCTACACCTTC,CASRNQGGNYGYTF
TRBJ1-5,TRBV5-8,TRBD1,-,TGTGCCAGCGCCGGACAGGGATATCAGCCCCAGCATTTT,CASAGQGYQPQHF
TRBJ1-2,TRBV7-3,-,few,TGTGCCAGCAGCTTCCCTCGGACAGATAACTATGGCTACACCTTC,CASSFPRTDNYGYTF
TRBJ2-7,TRBV29-1,-,few,TGCAGCGTTGAAGTCGTTAGCGGCTACGAGCAGTACTTC,CSVEVVSGYEQYF
TRBJ2-1,TRBV5-6,-,-,TGTGCCAGCAGCTTCAGCTTGAGTGAGCAGTTCTTC,CASSFSLSEQFF
TRBJ2-5,TRBV18,-,-,TGTGCCAGCTCACCAGATGTGTCCGTAGAGACCCAGTACTTC,CASSPDVSVETQYF
TRBJ2-2,TRBV24-1,-,-,TGTGCCACCAGTGGGGGCGGAACCACCGGGGAGCTGTTTTTT,CATSGGGTTGELFF
TRBJ1-5,TRBV10-3,-,-,TGTGCCATCAGTGAGTCGGGGGCAGTCGAGCAGCCCCAGCATTTT,CAISESGAVEQPQHF
TRBJ2-3,TRBV10-3,-,-,TGTGCCATCAGTCTAGGGCTTTTTGATACGCAGTATTTT,CAISLGLFDTQYF